The TCR beta chain under discussion was sequenced for a study of blood T cell repertoires in COVID-19. Germline V gives CDR1 MDHEN, CDR2 SYDVKM. The CDR3 covers 12 residues. V was shortened by 5 bases and J by 6 bases, with 10 bases between the two germline ends. Using immunoSEQ multiplex PCR, the repertoire was profiled, and TCRdb retains in-frame clones only, with some absent. Among about 73,000 clones listed, about nine tenths were seen once. The sequencing input was peripheral blood. The chain employs TRBV28 and TRBJ1-2; perhaps TRBD1 as D (5 bases). This sequence originates from a woman younger than 35 with acute or convalescent COVID-19. DNA of the CDR3: TGTGCCAGCAGTCCCCCGGGGGATGGCTACACCTTC. Translation gives CASSPPGDGYTF.